Below, 8 T cell receptor beta chains from the same sample are listed, as sequenced in a study of cytomegalovirus exposure and HLA in healthy donors. The table came from immunoSEQ multiplex PCR; TCRdb's copy has only in-frame clones and leaves some out. The sample records under 250,000 clones, roughly 87% being singletons. The sample taken for sequencing was PBMCs. Every receptor here comes from a man aged 18 to 30 in good health and CMV-seropositive.

This chain connects TRBV30 to TRBJ2-7; D may be TRBD1 (8 bases). The germline V gene has CDR1 GTSNPN and CDR2 SVGIG (reference sequence). CDR3 length equals 14 residues. V was trimmed by 0 bases and J by 6 bases, leaving 15 bases between them. The CDR3 sequence: CAWSVQGGPGEQYF. The CDR3 DNA reads as TGTGCCTGGAGTGTACAGGGGGGGCCTGGCGAGCAGTACTTC.

This clone has just a few counts. The V and J genes are TRBV30 and TRBJ1-2, with TRBD1 as a possible D gene (6 bases). There are 14 residues in the CDR3. Germline values: CDR1 GTSNPN, CDR2 SVGIG (reference sequence). The V gene lost 2 bases and the J gene lost 5 bases, with 15 bases spanning the gap. The CDR3 sequence: CAWSTGLTGYGYTF. CDR3 DNA: TGTGCCTGGAGTACAGGGTTAACTGGGTATGGCTACACCTTC.

The V gene is TRBV29-1, the J gene TRBJ2-7; 9 bases are shared with TRBD2. The CDR3 runs to 13 residues. Trimming cost V 4 bases and J 3 bases; bases outside gene matches: 4. Germline CDR1 SQVTM, CDR2 ANQGSEA. In DNA form, the CDR3 reads TGCAGCGTTGTCTGGCGGGAGGGCTACGAGCAGTACTTC. Amino acid sequence: CSVVWREGYEQYF.

This chain connects TRBV2 to TRBJ2-1; 9 bases match TRBD1. V dropped 5 bases and J dropped 7; count of bases not matched to a gene: 3. Germline values: CDR1 SNHLY, CDR2 FYNNEI. CDR3 length: 13 residues. CDR3 DNA sequence: TGTGCCAGCAGTCAAGGACAGGGGAATGAGCAGTTCTTC. Its protein is CASSQGQGNEQFF.

The chain uses TRBV11-2 and TRBJ1-2; tentatively, D is TRBD1 (5 bases). This CDR3 has 13 residues. V dropped 3 bases and J dropped 4 bases, with 9 bases sitting between them. In germline, CDR1 is SGHAT, CDR2 FQNNGV. The CDR3 nucleotides read TGTGCCAGCAGCTTGCAGGGAAGCTATGGCTACACCTTC. This sequence encodes CASSLQGSYGYTF.

The J gene is TRBJ2-1, the V gene TRBV27; the match to TRBD2 covers 9 bases. Trimming cost V 4 bases and J 0 bases; bases outside gene matches: 7. The CDR3 sequence is 17 residues long. The germline V gene encodes CDR1 MNHEY and CDR2 SMNVEV (reference sequence). The CDR3 DNA follows: TGTGCCAGCAGTTCGGTTAGCGGGAGAAGCTCCTACAATGAGCAGTTCTTC. It encodes CASSSVSGRSSYNEQFF.

V usage is TRBV2 and J usage is TRBJ1-5, with D hard to call. This CDR3 has 12 amino acids. The V and J ends lost 6 bases and 4 bases respectively, with 7 bases between them. Germline values: CDR1 SNHLY, CDR2 FYNNEI. The CDR3 nucleotides read TGTGCCAGCAGGAAACAAAATCAGCCCCAGCATTTT. Its protein is CASRKQNQPQHF.

The chain uses TRBV7-8 and TRBJ1-2; D is unclear. The CDR3 is 14 amino acids. Germline V gene lookup returns CDR1 SGHVS and CDR2 FQNEAQ. V lost 1 base, J lost 0 bases, and 6 bases lay in between. CDR3 sequence reads: CASSLDGANYGYTF. The DNA for the CDR3 is TGTGCCAGCAGCTTAGACGGCGCTAACTATGGCTACACCTTC.